The clone carrying this T cell receptor (beta chain) was picked up one time. Its antigen is unknown. Distinct nucleotide sequences in the sample also encode this CDR3. CD45RO-negative, CCR7-selected cells formed the naive CD8 fraction, which excluded terminally differentiated effector memory CD45RA+ cells. Trimming pared 1 base from V and 4 bases from J, leaving 11 bases between. Germline lookup yields CDR1 SGHNT and CDR2 YYREEE (reference sequence). CDR3 length equals 14 residues. Template for every sorted-subset replicate PCR totaled roughly 200 ng DNA, 30,000 to 35,000 T cell genomes. Measured with immunoSEQ multiplex PCR; TCRdb has only the in-frame clones, and not every one. The table shows millions of clones, with approximately 95% occurring only once. This sample was taken from a study of shared clonotypes between healthy human individuals. Study findings and constraints: When naive CD4 clonotypes were compared across a few donors, about 5% were shared. Researchers sampled only blood; tissue repertoires likely differ.

The chain uses TRBV5-4 and TRBJ1-2, with D maybe TRBD1 (5 bases). The TCR comes from a man aged 18-30 years in good health. Sequencing was done on a sample of naive CD8+ T cells sorted from blood. In DNA, the CDR3 is TGTGCCAGCAGCTTGCAGGGCGCAGGCTATGGCTACACCTTC. Translation gives CASSLQGAGYGYTF. The full variable domain, with the rest looked up from reference TRBV5-4 and TRBJ1-2, is ETGVTQSPTHLIKTRGQQVTLRCSSQSGHNTVSWYQQALGQGPQFIFQYYREEENGRGNFPPRFSGLQFPNYSSELNVNALELDDSALYLCASSLQGAGYGYTFGSGTRLTVV.